The 20 T cell receptor beta chains presented below share a single source sample, sequenced in a study of blood T cell repertoires in COVID-19. Here immunoSEQ multiplex PCR was the method, and the copy in TCRdb shows in-frame clones only, minus some. The repertoire has roughly 250,000 clones, roughly three quarters of them found once; the top ten carry 4% to 4.5%. Sequenced: peripheral blood. The receptors were gathered from a woman between 40 and 50 years old with active or convalescent COVID-19.

V and J are TRBV3-1 (or the pseudogene TRBV3-2) and TRBJ2-3, with 9 bases lining up with TRBD2. Germline CDR1 and CDR2: LGHDT and YNNKEL (reference sequence). The V gene end was trimmed by 0 bases and the J gene end by 3 bases; junction bases not matched to a gene: 4. The CDR3 runs 16 residues. DNA for the CDR3: TGTGCCAGCAGCCAAGATAGCAGCGGGGGGACAGATACGCAGTATTTT. Amino acids: CASSQDSSGGTDTQYF.

On this clone: Other DNA sequences in this sample translate to the same CDR3. This rearrangement joins TRBV13 to TRBJ2-5, with 7 nucleotides matching TRBD1. V shed 0 bases, J shed 1 base, and the junction held 2 bases outside the gene matches. Germline V gene sequence: CDR1 PRHDT, CDR2 FYEKMQ (reference sequence). The CDR3 covers 15 residues. The CDR3 is CASSLGAGGQETQYF. The CDR3 nucleotides read TGTGCCAGCAGCTTAGGCGCAGGGGGCCAAGAGACCCAGTACTTC.

This clone occurred once. The CDR3 DNA is TGTGCCAGCAGCTTAGGGGTGGGCAACACCGGGGAGCTGTTTTTT. It encodes CASSLGVGNTGELFF. This chain joins TRBV11-2 and TRBJ2-2; D unclear. Per the germline V gene, CDR1 is SGHAT and CDR2 is FQNNGV. The CDR3 covers 15 residues. The V and J ends lost 1 base and 2 bases respectively, with 8 bases between them.

The rearrangement links TRBV7-9 to TRBJ1-2, with TRBD1 identical over 7 bases. The CDR3 length is 16 residues. The V gene end was trimmed by 2 bases and the J gene end by 4 bases; junction bases not matched to a gene: 10. Germline CDR1 and CDR2: SEHNR and FQNEAQ (reference sequence). The CDR3 here is CASSLWQGDAIYGYTF. CDR3 DNA: TGTGCCAGCAGCTTATGGCAGGGGGACGCCATCTATGGCTACACCTTC.

CDR3 DNA: TGTGCCAGCAGTCATACTCCTCCTGGGGCCAACGTCCTGACTTTC. It is translated as CASSHTPPGANVLTF. This chain connects TRBV28 to TRBJ2-6; D is unclear. Germline assignment: CDR1 MDHEN and CDR2 SYDVKM. Trimming removed 5 bases from V and 2 bases from J, with 10 bases in between. The CDR3 is 15 residues long.

The chain carries TRBV5-1 and TRBJ2-3; 12 nucleotides match TRBD1. The germline V gene has CDR1 SGHRS and CDR2 YFSETQ. There are 17 residues in the CDR3. The ends lost 0 bases at V and 7 bases at J; junction bases unmatched: 9. CDR3 loop: CASSLGDRGLSSNTQYF. The CDR3 DNA sequence: TGCGCCAGCAGCTTGGGGGACAGGGGGCTATCCTCGAATACGCAGTATTTT.

This chain uses TRBV12-5 with TRBJ1-2, with D perhaps TRBD1 (6 bases). The CDR3 contains 17 residues. Germline-derived CDR1 and CDR2 are LGHNT and FRNRAP. Trimming pared 1 base from V and 2 bases from J, leaving 17 bases between. CDR3: CASGLAGHSLGNYGYTF. For the CDR3, the DNA is TGTGCTAGTGGTTTGGCGGGACACTCATTGGGAAACTATGGCTACACCTTC.

Concerning this clone itself: The junction departs from germline at one end; a sequencing error may be responsible. The CDR3 sequence is CASSLRGGYNEQFF. Here the CDR3 DNA reads TGTGCTAGCAGCTTACGGGGGGGGTACAATGAGCAGTTCTTC. The V gene is TRBV7-7, the J gene TRBJ2-1; TRBD2 aligns across 8 bases. Germline CDR1 SSHAT, CDR2 FNYEAQ (reference sequence). The CDR3 totals 14 residues.

The chain uses TRBV11-3 and TRBJ2-3, with 8 positions matching TRBD2. CDR1 SGHNT and CDR2 YENEEA come from the germline V gene. J was trimmed by 0 bases and V by 5 bases; bases with no gene match: 1. The CDR3 sequence is 14 residues long. CDR3 loop: CASSVAGSTDTQYF. CDR3 in DNA: TGTGCCAGCAGCGTAGCGGGGAGCACAGATACGCAGTATTTT.

The V gene is TRBV3-1 (or the pseudogene TRBV3-2), the J gene TRBJ2-7; D remains ambiguous. V was trimmed by 6 bases and J by 5 bases, leaving 14 bases between them. This CDR3 spans 13 amino acids. The germline V gene encodes CDR1 LGHDT and CDR2 YNNKEL (reference sequence). The CDR3: CASSRGAEHEQYF. DNA of the CDR3: TGTGCCAGCAGTCGAGGAGCAGAACACGAGCAGTACTTC.

V and J are TRBV6-5 and TRBJ2-7; 7 bases are a match to TRBD1. The V and J ends lost 2 bases and 1 base, in that order; junction bases with no gene match: 5. Germline V gene data show CDR1 as MNHEY and CDR2 as SVGAGI. This CDR3 has 15 residues. CDR3 nucleotides: TGTGCCAGCAGTTACGATAGGACAGGTTCCTACGAGCAGTACTTC. Protein product: CASSYDRTGSYEQYF.

The J gene is TRBJ1-5, the V gene TRBV6-5, with D perhaps TRBD1 (5 bases). The CDR3 loop spans 13 amino acids. V lost 8 bases, J lost 5 bases, and 13 bases lay in between. The germline CDR1 and CDR2 sequences are MNHEY and SVGAGI. The CDR3 loop is CASGPGEDQPQHF. The CDR3 region has the DNA TGTGCCAGCGGACCGGGGGAGGATCAGCCCCAGCATTTT.

In this sample, this clone turned up many times. The chain couples TRBV5-1 to TRBJ2-7; 9 bases fit TRBD1. The junction had 10 bases not matched to a gene; V was cut back by 5 bases and J by 4 bases. The CDR3 runs to 15 residues. Germline lookup yields CDR1 SGHRS and CDR2 YFSETQ. The CDR3 is CASRPVRTGVYEQYF. Here the CDR3 DNA reads TGCGCCAGCAGACCCGTCCGGACAGGGGTGTACGAGCAGTACTTC.

V is TRBV2 and J is TRBJ1-2; D perhaps matches TRBD1 (6 bases). V dropped 3 bases and J dropped 8 bases, with 13 bases sitting between them. CDR1 is SNHLY and CDR2 is FYNNEI in the germline V gene. The length of the CDR3 is 13 residues. The CDR3 protein is CASSDQGIMGYTF. Written as DNA, the CDR3 is TGTGCCAGCAGTGACCAGGGGATAATGGGCTACACCTTC.

V and J are TRBV27 and TRBJ2-7; 8 bases match TRBD1. V was pared by 5 bases and J by 7 bases, with 13 bases of the junction left unmatched. The CDR3 spans 15 residues. Germline CDR1 MNHEY, CDR2 SMNVEV (reference sequence). CDR3 region: CASSAFRGLVGEQYF. The CDR3 region has the DNA TGTGCCAGCAGTGCCTTCAGGGGGCTAGTGGGAGAGCAGTACTTC.

The chain carries TRBV6-2 or TRBV6-3 and TRBJ1-5; 10 bases line up with TRBD1. Germline V CDR1 and CDR2: MNHEY, SVGEGT. CDR3 length: 17 amino acids. Losses at the gene ends were 0 bases for V and 5 bases for J; bases not matched to a gene: 7. CDR3 in DNA: TGTGCCAGCAGTTACTCTGTTGGGACAGGGGACGATCAGCCCCAGCATTTT. This translates into CASSYSVGTGDDQPQHF.

The chain employs TRBV27 and TRBJ1-5; 8 nucleotides align to TRBD1. The CDR3 has 14 residues. Trimming cost V 2 bases and J 4 bases; bases outside gene matches: 1. Per the germline V gene, CDR1 is MNHEY and CDR2 is SMNVEV (reference sequence). The CDR3 loop reads CASSLGQGNQPQHF. In DNA, the CDR3 is TGTGCCAGCAGTTTAGGACAGGGTAATCAGCCCCAGCATTTT.

A remark on this clone: The junction departs from germline at one end; a sequencing error may be responsible. The chain combines TRBV7-8 with TRBJ2-1, with 11 bases fitting TRBD2. The CDR3 is made up of 15 amino acids. Germline V lookup: CDR1 SGHVS, CDR2 FQNEAQ. In nucleotides, the CDR3 is TGTGCCAGCTCCGGGACTAGCGGATTCTACGATGAGCAGTTCTTC. Its protein product is CASSGTSGFYDEQFF.

The V call is TRBV6-5, the J call TRBJ2-1, with 11 positions matching TRBD2. Looked up from germline, CDR1 is MNHEY and CDR2 is SVGAGI. The ends lost 7 bases at V and 5 bases at J; junction bases unmatched: 7. CDR3 length equals 15 residues. CDR3 region: CASTTEGLADNEQFF. CDR3 coding DNA: TGTGCCAGCACTACCGAGGGACTAGCGGACAATGAGCAGTTCTTC.

This clone was observed once. The chain recombines TRBV4-1 with TRBJ1-3, with a tentative D call TRBD1 (5 bases). Trimming took off 1 base at V and 8 bases at J, with 12 bases between the two ends. The CDR3 covers 14 residues. Per the germline V gene, CDR1 is MGHRA and CDR2 is YSYEKL. CDR3: CASSQGQGFDTIYF. The CDR3 DNA reads as TGCGCCAGCAGCCAAGGTCAGGGATTTGACACCATATATTTT.